This T cell receptor beta chain originates from a study of CD8 T cells in Susac syndrome. Points from the study as a whole: In its TCR sequencing and HLA analysis, the study acknowledged that the number of individuals was relatively small.

Reverse transcription of roughly 0.5 to 1 ug RNA was performed with random hexamers. immunoSEQ multiplex PCR amplified TCR beta CDR3 across 54 Vbeta, 13 Jbeta. TCRdb ran MiXCR on the immunoSEQ multiplex PCR reads and lists one entry per CDR3 protein. The sample carries 150,000 or so distinct CDR3 sequences, 95% to 96% recorded once. Concerning this clonotype itself: The target antigen is unknown.

CD8+ and CD4+ T cells from blood underwent TCR beta sequencing, which was carried out in a high-throughput format. Negative isolation yielded the CD8+ and CD4+ T cells, while FACS enriched the TEMRA cells. Sequencing was performed on CD8+ T cells from PBMCs. The clonotype originates from a human donor with multiple sclerosis.

CDR3 sequence reads: CASSSGVGGNTGELFF. In DNA, the CDR3 is TGTGCCAGCAGCTCAGGCGTAGGTGGTAACACCGGGGAGCTGTTTTTT. J is TRBJ2-2 and V is TRBV7-8; D uncertain. This CDR3 spans 16 amino acids. Germline V gene sequence: CDR1 SGHVS, CDR2 FQNEAQ. Trimming left V 4 bases short and J 2 bases short, with 14 bases between.